This T cell receptor (beta chain) was obtained from a study of T cells in Graves' hyperthyroidism and ophthalmopathy. RNA transcripts served as the template for amplifying TCR beta CDR3 regions. Using the HTBI primer set, a first-round RT-PCR was run on the TCR CDR3. One entry per CDR3 protein, called by TCRdb with MiXCR from the multiplex PCR reads. This sample has hundreds of thousands of distinct CDR3 sequences, with approximately 25% found just once. Uncontrolled infection, other autoimmune disease, pregnancy and lactation each barred patients from inclusion. This clonotype was found many times. Its antigen is currently unknown. General study findings and limits: Also found in blood were most expanded thyroid clonotypes above 0.001. Model predictions of ophthalmopathy came a median 6.5 months before onset.

The TCR comes from a woman in her forties with Graves' ophthalmopathy. What was sequenced was blood.

CDR3 residues: CASSWHRGTIPLAPSTGELFF. As DNA, the CDR3 is TGCGCCAGCAGCTGGCACCGAGGGACGATTCCTTTGGCCCCTTCGACCGGGGAGCTGTTTTTT. The J gene is TRBJ2-2, the V gene TRBV5-1; D is perhaps TRBD1 or TRBD2 (5 bases each). The germline gives CDR1 SGHRS, CDR2 YFSETQ. V shed 3 bases and J shed 5 bases, with 32 bases lying between them. The CDR3 is made up of 21 amino acids.